Following are 26 T cell receptor beta chains from one sample sequenced in a study of CD8+ T cells in alopecia areata. Treatment noted: oral pan-JAK inhibitor, 5-10 mg twice daily. TCR sequencing used cDNA made by reverse transcription of extracted RNA. Sequenced by immunoSEQ multiplex PCR; TCRdb stores in-frame clones only, minus some. The table lists roughly 200,000 clones, 55% to 70% of them singletons. Source: CD4+ T cells sorted from blood, taken at week 4, from a patient treated with tofacitinib. Receptors originate from a human donor with alopecia areata.

The genes are TRBV7-9 and TRBJ1-2; D remains ambiguous. Looked up from germline, CDR1 is SEHNR and CDR2 is FQNEAQ (reference sequence). The length of the CDR3 is 13 residues. The V end was cut by 5 bases, the J end by 3 bases, with 10 bases between. The CDR3 reads CASSEGLYYGYTF. CDR3 DNA sequence: TGTGCCAGCAGCGAAGGCCTGTACTATGGCTACACCTTC. Full variable domain (outside the CDR3, taken from reference TRBV7-9 and TRBJ1-2): DTGVSQNPRHKITKRGQNVTFRCDPISEHNRLYWYRQTLGQGPEFLTYFQNEAQLEKSRLLSDRFSAERPKGSFSTLEIQRTEQGDSAMYLCASSEGLYYGYTFGSGTRLTVV.

The rearrangement uses TRBV28 and TRBJ2-5; the D is unclear. The germline V and J ends were trimmed by 6 bases and 9 bases, with 17 bases remaining between them. This CDR3 spans 13 amino acids. Germline assignment: CDR1 MDHEN and CDR2 SYDVKM. CDR3 amino acids: CASSPGRVPAQYF. For the CDR3, the DNA is TGTGCCAGCAGCCCGGGTAGGGTCCCAGCCCAGTACTTC.

V is TRBV11-2 and J is TRBJ2-2; 8 bases are a match to TRBD1. The V and J ends lost 2 bases and 4 bases, in that order; junction bases with no gene match: 6. The CDR3 consists of 16 residues. CDR1 is SGHAT, CDR2 FQNNGV, per germline. CDR3 residues: CASSLPGQAATGELFF. The CDR3 DNA sequence: TGTGCCAGCAGCTTACCGGGACAGGCGGCCACCGGGGAGCTGTTTTTT.

The table lists this clone with many counts. This sequence joins TRBV9 and TRBJ2-3, with 8 bases matching TRBD1. J gave up 6 bases and V 4 bases, and 10 bases lay outside the gene matches. The germline V gene encodes CDR1 SGDLS and CDR2 YYNGEE. The length of the CDR3 is 15 residues. The chain's CDR3 is CASSPRGQGTDTQYF. The DNA of the CDR3 is TGTGCCAGCAGCCCCAGGGGGCAGGGGACGGATACGCAGTATTTT. Based on the CDR3 plus reference TRBV9 and TRBJ2-3, the full variable domain is DSGVTQTPKHLITATGQRVTLRCSPRSGDLSVYWYQQSLDQGLQFLIQYYNGEERAKGNILERFSAQQFPDLHSELNLSSLELGDSALYFCASSPRGQGTDTQYFGPGTRLTVL.

V is TRBV19 and J is TRBJ2-7, with 10 bases matching TRBD1. In germline, CDR1 is LNHDA, CDR2 SQIVND (reference sequence). The CDR3 runs 15 residues. V lost 6 bases and J lost 4; bases outside the gene matches: 9. The CDR3 bases are TGTGCCAGTAGCATCGGGACAGGGGATCTTTACGAGCAGTACTTC. Protein product: CASSIGTGDLYEQYF.

The genes are TRBV19 and TRBJ2-1, with 7 bases that match TRBD2. The junction had 6 bases not matched to a gene; V was cut back by 2 bases and J by 5 bases. Germline CDR1 reads LNHDA; CDR2 reads SQIVND (reference sequence). The length of the CDR3 is 15 residues. The DNA of the CDR3 is TGTGCCAGTAGTATACGGCTAGCGGCCGACAATGAGCAGTTCTTC. It codes for CASSIRLAADNEQFF.

The CDR3 is CASSPVVGGEQYF. CDR3 nucleotide sequence: TGTGCCAGCTCACCAGTCGTAGGAGGCGAGCAGTACTTC. The J gene is TRBJ2-7, the V gene TRBV18, with D maybe TRBD2 (5 bases). The V gene's germline CDR1 is KGHSH and CDR2 LQKENI. Between the trimmed V and J ends, which lost 2 bases and 6 bases, there was a span of 11 bases. This CDR3 comprises 13 residues.

The chain uses TRBV18 and TRBJ2-1; D is ambiguous. Germline V gene data show CDR1 as KGHSH and CDR2 as LQKENI. This CDR3 spans 11 amino acids. V shed 5 bases and J shed 5 bases, with 4 bases lying between them. In nucleotides, the CDR3 is TGTGCCAGCTCATCGGACAATGAGCAGTTCTTC. It translates to CASSSDNEQFF.

The chain combines TRBV4-1 with TRBJ2-7, with D possibly called TRBD1 or TRBD2 (5 bases each). CDR1 and CDR2 from the germline V gene are MGHRA and YSYEKL. V lost 1 base to trimming and J lost 3 bases, with 13 bases between them. The CDR3 totals 15 residues. DNA for the CDR3: TGCGCCAGCAGCCAAGGGGGGTTAACATTCTACGAGCAGTACTTC. Translated, it gives CASSQGGLTFYEQYF.

The chain carries TRBV7-6 and TRBJ2-7; D gene uncertain. The CDR3 has 13 residues. The germline CDR1 and CDR2 sequences are SGHVS and FNYEAQ. Deletions cut 1 base from V and 3 bases from J, with 7 bases between. As DNA, the CDR3 is TGTGCCAGCAGCTTAGGTCCGATCTACGAGCAGTACTTC. Its translation is CASSLGPIYEQYF. Variable domain in full (rest from reference TRBV7-6 and TRBJ2-7): GAGVSQSPRYKVTKRGQDVALRCDPISGHVSLYWYRQALGQGPEFLTYFNYEAQQDKSGLPNDRFSAERPEGSISTLTIQRTEQRDSAMYRCASSLGPIYEQYFGPGTRLTVT.

The chain combines TRBV29-1 with TRBJ2-1, with D possibly called TRBD1 or TRBD2 (6 bases each). Per germline, CDR1 SQVTM and CDR2 ANQGSEA. V was pared by 6 bases and J by 6 bases, with 12 bases between. There are 12 residues in the CDR3. CDR3 loop: CSVLRGGNEQFF. DNA of the CDR3: TGCAGCGTCCTCAGGGGAGGCAATGAGCAGTTCTTC.

V and J are TRBV4-3 and TRBJ2-4, with TRBD2 matching over 13 bases. Trimming took 3 bases from V and 3 from J; bases not matched to a gene: 11. Germline V CDR1 and CDR2: LGHNA, YSLEER. The CDR3 runs to 19 residues. The CDR3 protein is CASSQMELGLAGYKNIQYF. The CDR3 DNA reads TGCGCCAGCAGCCAGATGGAGTTGGGACTAGCGGGGTACAAAAACATTCAGTACTTC.

The chain joins TRBV7-8 to TRBJ1-5, with 9 positions matching TRBD1. V shed 1 base and J 4 bases; nucleotides not matched to a gene: 8. CDR3 length: 17 amino acids. Germline V CDR1 and CDR2: SGHVS, FQNEAQ. CDR3 sequence: CASSLGARTGDNQPQHF. CDR3 DNA sequence: TGTGCCAGCAGCTTAGGGGCTCGGACAGGGGATAATCAGCCCCAGCATTTT.

This chain connects TRBV2 to TRBJ2-3; D is undetermined. V was clipped by 4 bases and J by 0 bases, with 5 bases between them. The CDR3 runs to 13 residues. CDR1 is SNHLY, CDR2 FYNNEI, per germline. The DNA for the CDR3 is TGTGCCAGCAGTGGGGAAAGCACAGATACGCAGTATTTT. Its protein product is CASSGESTDTQYF.

There are a few counts of this clone. Here the CDR3 DNA reads TGTGCCACAGGGGGGGGAAACATTCAGTACTTC. It yields the protein CATGGGNIQYF. The chain is built from TRBV28 and TRBJ2-4; D might be TRBD1 or TRBD2, each matching 7 bases. Germline loops: CDR1 MDHEN, CDR2 SYDVKM. Trimming removed 10 bases from V and 6 bases from J, with 10 bases in between. There are 11 residues in the CDR3.

This clone was counted between two and nine times. The chain employs TRBV29-1 and TRBJ2-7, with unresolved D. The germline V and J ends were trimmed by 5 bases and 0 bases, with 8 bases remaining between them. CDR1 is SQVTM, CDR2 ANQGSEA, per germline. CDR3 size: 12 residues. CDR3 DNA sequence: TGCAGCGTTCAAAAGACCTCCTACGAGCAGTACTTC. Translation gives CSVQKTSYEQYF.

This rearrangement joins TRBV7-2 to TRBJ1-2; no clear D gene. The V gene lost 5 bases and the J gene lost 3 bases, with 19 bases spanning the gap. Germline loops: CDR1 SGHTA, CDR2 FQGNSA. The CDR3 spans 16 residues. The CDR3 loop is CASSPTPVRVDYGYTF. For the CDR3, the DNA is TGTGCCAGCAGCCCCACCCCGGTGAGGGTGGACTATGGCTACACCTTC.

The V gene is TRBV7-9, the J gene TRBJ2-1, with 8 bases identical to TRBD2. Germline V lookup: CDR1 SEHNR, CDR2 FQNEAQ (reference sequence). The CDR3 sequence is 18 residues long. Germline trimming cut 2 bases from V and 8 bases from J; bases unmatched to any gene: 17. CDR3 sequence reads: CASSLSLASGGSGDEQFF. The DNA of the CDR3 is TGTGCCAGCAGCTTATCGCTGGCGAGCGGGGGCTCTGGGGATGAGCAGTTCTTC.

This clone was recorded only once. This rearrangement joins TRBV30 to TRBJ1-1; TRBD1 matches 7 bases. CDR1 is GTSNPN, CDR2 SVGIG, per germline (reference sequence). This CDR3 has 14 amino acids. The ends lost 4 bases at V and 0 bases at J; junction bases unmatched: 5. CDR3 bases: TGTGCCTGGAAAAGGGGGCTTATGAACACTGAAGCTTTCTTT. This translates into CAWKRGLMNTEAFF.

A few counts support this clone. The chain links TRBV5-6 to TRBJ2-3; 7 bases align to TRBD2. The V gene end was trimmed by 0 bases and the J gene end by 2 bases; junction bases not matched to a gene: 3. The germline V gene has CDR1 SGHDT and CDR2 YYEEEE. CDR3 length equals 15 residues. CDR3 protein: CASSLDRGVTDTQYF. The CDR3 bases are TGTGCCAGCAGCTTGGACCGGGGGGTCACAGATACGCAGTATTTT.

V and J are TRBV2 and TRBJ1-5, with D hard to call. Trimming removed 2 bases from V and 3 bases from J, with 8 bases in between. There are 14 residues in the CDR3. CDR1 and CDR2 from the germline V gene are SNHLY and FYNNEI. Here the CDR3 reads CASSERVLNQPQHF. Here the CDR3 DNA reads TGTGCCAGCAGTGAAAGGGTTCTCAATCAGCCCCAGCATTTT.

The rearrangement uses TRBV2 and TRBJ2-1; D is unresolved. CDR1 and CDR2 from the germline V gene are SNHLY and FYNNEI. V lost 5 bases and J 5 bases, leaving 7 bases between the germline ends. The CDR3 has 12 amino acids. The CDR3 coding sequence is TGTGCCAGCAGTCCCCTCGACAATGAGCAGTTCTTC. This translates into CASSPLDNEQFF. The full variable domain, with the rest looked up from reference TRBV2 and TRBJ2-1, is EPEVTQTPSHQVTQMGQEVILRCVPISNHLYFYWYRQILGQKVEFLVSFYNNEISEKSEIFDDQFSVERPDGSNFTLKIRSTKLEDSAMYFCASSPLDNEQFFGPGTRLTVL.

V is TRBV29-1 and J is TRBJ2-3, with 9 nucleotides matching TRBD2. CDR1 is SQVTM, CDR2 ANQGSEA, per germline. The CDR3 length is 15 residues. V gave up 3 bases and J gave up 0 bases; unmatched junction bases: 4. The CDR3 loop reads CSVDALAGSTDTQYF. For the CDR3, the DNA is TGCAGCGTTGATGCTCTAGCGGGGAGCACAGATACGCAGTATTTT.

The genes are TRBV30 and TRBJ2-5; 8 bases align to TRBD1. CDR3 length: 13 residues. Germline lookup yields CDR1 GTSNPN and CDR2 SVGIG (reference sequence). With V trimmed by 3 bases and J by 7 bases, 7 bases remained unmatched. The chain's CDR3 is CAWSGQGAGTQYF. The CDR3, as DNA: TGTGCCTGGAGCGGCCAGGGGGCAGGGACCCAGTACTTC.

This chain connects TRBV28 to TRBJ2-7, with D tentatively TRBD1 or TRBD2 (5 bases each). This CDR3 has 15 residues. V was shortened by 11 bases and J by 3 bases, with 23 bases between the two germline ends. Germline loops: CDR1 MDHEN, CDR2 SYDVKM. CDR3 DNA sequence: TGTGCCTCCTCCCTGGGGGAGATGGAATTCTACGAGCAGTACTTC. This sequence encodes CASSLGEMEFYEQYF.

The V gene is TRBV5-1, the J gene TRBJ2-7; the D gene is possibly TRBD1 (7 bases). The CDR3 covers 17 residues. The germline CDR1 and CDR2 sequences are SGHRS and YFSETQ. Trimming shortened V by 5 bases and J by 0 bases, and 21 bases separated the two germline ends. The CDR3 region has the DNA TGCGCCAGCAGTGGGACTGGGGACAGAGCAAGCTCCTACGAGCAGTACTTC. Its protein is CASSGTGDRASSYEQYF.